A selection of T cell receptor beta chains follows, all from one sample in a study of beta chain features in type 1 diabetes. The repertoire was sequenced with immunoSEQ multiplex PCR; TCRdb's copy has only in-frame clones and lacks some. Among about 180,000 clones listed, approximately 8% were seen once. Source material: central memory CD4+ T cells from blood. Receptors originate from a man aged 18 to 30 with type 1 diabetes. Both conserved end residues are part of each CDR3. The D gene is left open where the match is weak. The size of a clone is reported for some rows only, either as once, few or many, or as a class for expanded clones.

d_gene: -; abundance: few; v_gene: TRBV29-1; j_gene: TRBJ1-2; CDR3aa: CSASTGSNYGYTF; CDR3nt: TGCAGCGCGTCAACGGGATCTAACTATGGCTACACCTTC
d_gene: -; abundance: -; v_gene: TRBV7-2; j_gene: TRBJ2-1; CDR3aa: CASSFYGPNEQFF; CDR3nt: TGTGCCAGCAGCTTCTATGGGCCCAATGAGCAGTTCTTC
d_gene: -; abundance: -; v_gene: TRBV7-2; j_gene: TRBJ2-1; CDR3aa: CASSLEVAGAHREQFF; CDR3nt: TGTGCCAGCAGCTTGGAAGTGGCGGGGGCCCACAGGGAGCAGTTCTTC
d_gene: TRBD1; abundance: -; v_gene: TRBV9; j_gene: TRBJ1-2; CDR3aa: CASSAGQGDYGYTF; CDR3nt: TGTGCCAGCAGCGCCGGACAGGGCGACTATGGCTACACCTTC
d_gene: TRBD1; abundance: -; v_gene: TRBV7-2; j_gene: TRBJ1-1; CDR3aa: CASSFTGGGTEAFF; CDR3nt: TGTGCCAGCAGCTTCACAGGGGGGGGCACTGAAGCTTTCTTT
d_gene: -; abundance: few; v_gene: TRBV5-1; j_gene: TRBJ2-2; CDR3aa: CASSPHRDLTTGELFF; CDR3nt: TGCGCCAGCAGCCCCCACAGGGATTTGACCACCGGGGAGCTGTTTTTT
d_gene: TRBD1; abundance: -; v_gene: TRBV29-1; j_gene: TRBJ1-4; CDR3aa: CSVEGTGGSNEKLFF; CDR3nt: TGCAGCGTTGAAGGGACAGGGGGATCTAATGAAAAACTGTTTTTT
d_gene: -; abundance: few; v_gene: TRBV4-2; j_gene: TRBJ2-1; CDR3aa: CASSQGGVDEQFF; CDR3nt: TGTGCCAGCAGCCAAGGCGGGGTCGATGAGCAGTTCTTC
d_gene: TRBD1; abundance: few; v_gene: TRBV5-4; j_gene: TRBJ2-5; CDR3aa: CASSRQGAIETQYF; CDR3nt: TGTGCCAGCAGCCGACAGGGGGCGATCGAGACCCAGTACTTC
d_gene: TRBD2; abundance: few; v_gene: TRBV15; j_gene: TRBJ2-3; CDR3aa: CATSGRLAGATDTQYF; CDR3nt: TGTGCCACCAGCGGTAGACTAGCGGGAGCCACAGATACGCAGTATTTT
d_gene: TRBD1; abundance: -; v_gene: TRBV4-2; j_gene: TRBJ2-5; CDR3aa: CASSRQGAGETQYF; CDR3nt: TGTGCCAGCAGCCGACAGGGGGCGGGAGAGACCCAGTACTTC
d_gene: TRBD1; abundance: many; v_gene: TRBV7-2; j_gene: TRBJ2-2; CDR3aa: CASSVSYRGTELFF; CDR3nt: TGTGCCAGCAGCGTGTCCTACAGGGGAACGGAGCTGTTTTTT
d_gene: -; abundance: -; v_gene: TRBV19; j_gene: TRBJ2-4; CDR3aa: CASSDPGQKNIQYF; CDR3nt: TGTGCCAGTAGTGACCCGGGACAAAAAAACATTCAGTACTTC
d_gene: TRBD1; abundance: few; v_gene: TRBV14; j_gene: TRBJ2-1; CDR3aa: CASSQRDRGWYNEQFF; CDR3nt: TGTGCCAGCAGCCAGAGGGACAGGGGTTGGTACAATGAGCAGTTCTTC
d_gene: -; abundance: few; v_gene: TRBV18; j_gene: TRBJ2-3; CDR3aa: CASSPPSFGDTQYF; CDR3nt: TGTGCCAGCTCACCACCGAGTTTCGGGGATACGCAGTATTTT
d_gene: TRBD2; abundance: -; v_gene: TRBV5-4; j_gene: TRBJ2-1; CDR3aa: CASTSGGGGSSYNEQFF; CDR3nt: TGTGCCAGCACTTCGGGGGGCGGGGGGAGCTCCTACAATGAGCAGTTCTTC
d_gene: -; abundance: few; v_gene: TRBV5-1; j_gene: TRBJ2-1; CDR3aa: CASSLGVSSGWDEQFF; CDR3nt: TGCGCCAGCAGTTTAGGGGTCAGTTCAGGCTGGGATGAGCAGTTCTTC
d_gene: TRBD1; abundance: -; v_gene: TRBV19; j_gene: TRBJ2-5; CDR3aa: CASSYDRGQETQYF; CDR3nt: TGTGCCAGTAGTTACGACAGGGGACAAGAGACCCAGTACTTC
d_gene: TRBD2; abundance: few; v_gene: TRBV28; j_gene: TRBJ2-3; CDR3aa: CASSLGGAGVADTQYF; CDR3nt: TGTGCCAGCAGTTTAGGGGGAGCGGGAGTTGCAGATACGCAGTATTTT
d_gene: -; abundance: few; v_gene: TRBV2; j_gene: TRBJ2-7; CDR3aa: CASSEDSLYEQYF; CDR3nt: TGTGCCAGCAGTGAAGACAGTCTCTACGAGCAGTACTTC
d_gene: -; abundance: few; v_gene: TRBV19; j_gene: TRBJ2-2; CDR3aa: CASSHPSLNTGELFF; CDR3nt: TGTGCCAGTAGTCACCCCAGTTTGAACACCGGGGAGCTGTTTTTT
d_gene: -; abundance: -; v_gene: TRBV19; j_gene: TRBJ2-3; CDR3aa: CASSNGLTTNRQRYF; CDR3nt: TGTGCCAGTAGTAATGGCCTTACTACGAACCGTCAGAGGTATTTT
d_gene: TRBD2; abundance: few; v_gene: TRBV5-1; j_gene: TRBJ2-3; CDR3aa: CASSLRASGGTSTDTQYF; CDR3nt: TGCGCCAGCAGCTTGAGGGCTAGCGGGGGTACTAGCACAGATACGCAGTATTTT
d_gene: -; abundance: -; v_gene: TRBV29-1; j_gene: TRBJ2-5; CDR3aa: CSVEVSGIGETQYF; CDR3nt: TGCAGCGTTGAAGTGTCAGGGATTGGGGAGACCCAGTACTTC
d_gene: -; abundance: few; v_gene: TRBV7-2; j_gene: TRBJ2-5; CDR3aa: CASSLSPRSGTQYF; CDR3nt: TGTGCCAGCAGCTTATCCCCCCGTAGCGGGACCCAGTACTTC
d_gene: TRBD2; abundance: -; v_gene: TRBV4-2; j_gene: TRBJ2-1; CDR3aa: CASSQGWIAGGQYNEQFF; CDR3nt: TGTGCCAGCAGCCAAGGGTGGATAGCGGGAGGTCAGTACAATGAGCAGTTCTTC
d_gene: -; abundance: few; v_gene: TRBV19; j_gene: TRBJ2-5; CDR3aa: CASSISHKEETQYF; CDR3nt: TGTGCCAGTAGTATTTCGCACAAAGAAGAGACCCAGTACTTC
d_gene: TRBD1; abundance: few; v_gene: TRBV28; j_gene: TRBJ1-1; CDR3aa: CASSSRTGVLAFF; CDR3nt: TGTGCCAGCAGTTCCCGGACAGGGGTCTTAGCTTTCTTT
d_gene: TRBD1; abundance: -; v_gene: TRBV15; j_gene: TRBJ1-2; CDR3aa: CATKEGAGGDYGYTF; CDR3nt: TGTGCCACCAAAGAAGGGGCAGGGGGCGACTATGGCTACACCTTC
d_gene: -; abundance: many; v_gene: TRBV7-9; j_gene: TRBJ1-6; CDR3aa: CASSLGQLNSPLHF; CDR3nt: TGTGCCAGCAGCTTAGGACAGCTAAATTCACCCCTCCACTTT
d_gene: TRBD2; abundance: few; v_gene: TRBV29-1; j_gene: TRBJ2-1; CDR3aa: CSSGGKYNEQFF; CDR3nt: TGCAGTTCGGGGGGGAAATACAATGAGCAGTTCTTC
d_gene: -; abundance: -; v_gene: TRBV19; j_gene: TRBJ2-7; CDR3aa: CASSPGTVNYEQYF; CDR3nt: TGTGCCAGTAGTCCCGGGACTGTGAACTACGAGCAGTACTTC
d_gene: -; abundance: few; v_gene: TRBV14; j_gene: TRBJ2-1; CDR3aa: CASSLLHNEQFF; CDR3nt: TGTGCCAGCAGCCTTCTTCACAATGAGCAGTTCTTC
d_gene: -; abundance: few; v_gene: TRBV5-1; j_gene: TRBJ2-3; CDR3aa: CASRPMLNTDTQYF; CDR3nt: TGCGCCAGCAGACCTATGCTAAACACAGATACGCAGTATTTT
d_gene: TRBD1; abundance: -; v_gene: TRBV28; j_gene: TRBJ2-7; CDR3aa: CASNRGQSFYEQYF; CDR3nt: TGTGCCAGCAACAGGGGACAATCCTTCTACGAGCAGTACTTC
d_gene: TRBD2; abundance: -; v_gene: TRBV4-2; j_gene: TRBJ2-7; CDR3aa: CASSRGLAGYEQYF; CDR3nt: TGTGCCAGCAGCCGGGGACTAGCGGGCTACGAGCAGTACTTC
d_gene: -; abundance: -; v_gene: TRBV28; j_gene: TRBJ2-7; CDR3aa: CASSSSGASRGEQYF; CDR3nt: TGTGCCAGCAGCTCTTCCGGGGCCTCCAGGGGCGAGCAGTACTTC
d_gene: -; abundance: -; v_gene: TRBV29-1; j_gene: TRBJ2-7; CDR3aa: CSVGQGRGEQYF; CDR3nt: TGCAGCGTTGGACAGGGGAGGGGCGAGCAGTACTTC
d_gene: -; abundance: few; v_gene: TRBV7-9; j_gene: TRBJ2-3; CDR3aa: CASSPGGDTQYF; CDR3nt: TGTGCCAGCAGCCCCGGAGGAGATACGCAGTATTTT
d_gene: -; abundance: -; v_gene: TRBV28; j_gene: TRBJ1-2; CDR3aa: CASTEGGTSQYGYTF; CDR3nt: TGTGCCAGCACTGAGGGAGGGACCTCCCAATATGGCTACACCTTC
d_gene: TRBD2; abundance: few; v_gene: TRBV4-2; j_gene: TRBJ2-5; CDR3aa: CASTRTSGRGRETQYF; CDR3nt: TGTGCCAGCACACGGACTAGCGGGAGGGGTCGGGAGACCCAGTACTTC
d_gene: TRBD2; abundance: -; v_gene: TRBV9; j_gene: TRBJ2-7; CDR3aa: CASSVNSGYSYEQYF; CDR3nt: TGTGCCAGCAGCGTCAATAGCGGGTACTCCTACGAGCAGTACTTC
d_gene: TRBD2; abundance: many; v_gene: TRBV29-1; j_gene: TRBJ2-1; CDR3aa: CSVALGGTSGSNEQFF; CDR3nt: TGCAGCGTTGCTCTGGGCGGGACTAGCGGGAGTAATGAGCAGTTCTTC
d_gene: -; abundance: many; v_gene: TRBV29-1; j_gene: TRBJ1-1; CDR3aa: CSVGWETEAFF; CDR3nt: TGCAGCGTAGGGTGGGAGACTGAAGCTTTCTTT
d_gene: -; abundance: few; v_gene: TRBV18; j_gene: TRBJ2-7; CDR3aa: CASSERGKDEQYF; CDR3nt: TGTGCCAGCTCAGAACGGGGAAAGGACGAGCAGTACTTC
d_gene: TRBD2; abundance: -; v_gene: TRBV7-9; j_gene: TRBJ2-2; CDR3aa: CANEAGGNTGELFF; CDR3nt: TGTGCCAACGAGGCGGGGGGAAACACCGGGGAGCTGTTTTTT
d_gene: TRBD2; abundance: few; v_gene: TRBV4-2; j_gene: TRBJ2-7; CDR3aa: CASSQEGGLAGEIYEQYF; CDR3nt: TGTGCCAGCAGCCAAGAAGGCGGGCTAGCGGGGGAAATTTACGAGCAGTACTTC
d_gene: -; abundance: -; v_gene: TRBV6-5; j_gene: TRBJ1-1; CDR3aa: CASSYLDPPGKAFF; CDR3nt: TGTGCCAGCAGTTATCTCGATCCTCCAGGGAAAGCTTTCTTT
d_gene: -; abundance: many; v_gene: TRBV30; j_gene: TRBJ2-7; CDR3aa: CALRGAGYEQYF; CDR3nt: TGTGCCCTCAGGGGAGCTGGGTACGAGCAGTACTTC
d_gene: -; abundance: few; v_gene: TRBV6-6; j_gene: TRBJ1-1; CDR3aa: CASRKGVNTEAFF; CDR3nt: TGTGCCAGCAGGAAGGGGGTGAACACTGAAGCTTTCTTT
d_gene: -; abundance: -; v_gene: TRBV19; j_gene: TRBJ1-5; CDR3aa: CASSNDRSQPQHF; CDR3nt: TGTGCCAGTAGTAACGACAGGTCACAGCCCCAGCATTTT
d_gene: TRBD2; abundance: -; v_gene: TRBV7-2; j_gene: TRBJ2-3; CDR3aa: CASSLGREVTDTQYF; CDR3nt: TGTGCCAGCAGCTTAGGCCGGGAGGTCACAGATACGCAGTATTTT
d_gene: TRBD1; abundance: few; v_gene: TRBV2; j_gene: TRBJ2-1; CDR3aa: CASSSQGNEQFF; CDR3nt: TGTGCCAGCAGTTCACAGGGGAATGAGCAGTTCTTC
d_gene: -; abundance: -; v_gene: TRBV2; j_gene: TRBJ1-1; CDR3aa: CASSAQGNTEAFF; CDR3nt: TGTGCCAGCAGTGCCCAGGGGAACACTGAAGCTTTCTTT